This T cell receptor beta chain was recovered during a study of blood T cell repertoires in COVID-19. Enrolled through a virtual design, the participants were between 18 and 89 years of age and came from 24 US areas. Assignments of participants to cohorts depended upon their own reported clinical history. Germline V gene data show CDR1 as SGHTA and CDR2 as FQGNSA. The CDR3 consists of 14 residues. The V end lost 5 bases, the J end lost 0 bases, and 7 bases lay between the germline ends. The data were produced by immunoSEQ multiplex PCR, yet TCRdb's version contains in-frame clones alone and is incomplete. The sample shows approximately 290,000 clones, 90% of them seen only once.

The sequencing sample was made of PBMCs or T cells enriched from blood (not recorded which). J is TRBJ2-2 and V is TRBV7-2; possibly TRBD2 for D (6 bases). This sequence was found in a woman in her 30s who had recovered from COVID-19. CDR3 loop: CASSASANTGELFF. DNA for the CDR3: TGTGCCAGCAGCGCTAGCGCGAACACCGGGGAGCTGTTTTTT.